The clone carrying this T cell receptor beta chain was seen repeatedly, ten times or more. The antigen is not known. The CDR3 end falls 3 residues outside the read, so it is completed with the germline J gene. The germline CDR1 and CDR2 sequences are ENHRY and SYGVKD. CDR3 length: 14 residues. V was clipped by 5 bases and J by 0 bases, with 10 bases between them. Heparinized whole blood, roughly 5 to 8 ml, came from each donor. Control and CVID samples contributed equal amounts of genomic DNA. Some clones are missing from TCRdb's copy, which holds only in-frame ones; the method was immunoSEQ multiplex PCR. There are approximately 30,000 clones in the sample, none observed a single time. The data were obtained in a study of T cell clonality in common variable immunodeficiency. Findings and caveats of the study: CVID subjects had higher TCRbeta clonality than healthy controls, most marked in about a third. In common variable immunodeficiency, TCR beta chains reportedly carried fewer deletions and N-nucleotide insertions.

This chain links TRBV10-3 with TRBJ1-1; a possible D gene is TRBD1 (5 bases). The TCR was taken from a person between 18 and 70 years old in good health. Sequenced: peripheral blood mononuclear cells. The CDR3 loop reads CAISNRDLNTEAFF. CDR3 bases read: TGTGCCATCAGTAACCGGGACTTGAACACTGAA.